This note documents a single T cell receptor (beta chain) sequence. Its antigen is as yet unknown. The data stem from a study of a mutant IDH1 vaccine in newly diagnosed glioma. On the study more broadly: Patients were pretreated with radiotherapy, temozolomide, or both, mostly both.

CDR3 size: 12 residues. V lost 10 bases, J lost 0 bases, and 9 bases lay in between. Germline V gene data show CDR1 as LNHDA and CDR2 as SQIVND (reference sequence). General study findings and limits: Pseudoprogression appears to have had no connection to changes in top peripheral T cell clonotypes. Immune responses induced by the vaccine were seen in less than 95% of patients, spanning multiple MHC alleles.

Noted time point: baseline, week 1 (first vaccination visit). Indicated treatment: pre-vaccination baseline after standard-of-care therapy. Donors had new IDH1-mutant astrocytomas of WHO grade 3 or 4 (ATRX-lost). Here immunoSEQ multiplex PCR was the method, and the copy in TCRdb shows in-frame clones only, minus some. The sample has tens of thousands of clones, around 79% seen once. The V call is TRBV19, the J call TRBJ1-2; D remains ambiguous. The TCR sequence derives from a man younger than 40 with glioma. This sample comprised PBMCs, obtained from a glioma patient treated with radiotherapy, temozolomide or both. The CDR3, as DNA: TGTGCCACGGGTGGGCCTAACTATGGCTACACCTTC. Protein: CATGGPNYGYTF.